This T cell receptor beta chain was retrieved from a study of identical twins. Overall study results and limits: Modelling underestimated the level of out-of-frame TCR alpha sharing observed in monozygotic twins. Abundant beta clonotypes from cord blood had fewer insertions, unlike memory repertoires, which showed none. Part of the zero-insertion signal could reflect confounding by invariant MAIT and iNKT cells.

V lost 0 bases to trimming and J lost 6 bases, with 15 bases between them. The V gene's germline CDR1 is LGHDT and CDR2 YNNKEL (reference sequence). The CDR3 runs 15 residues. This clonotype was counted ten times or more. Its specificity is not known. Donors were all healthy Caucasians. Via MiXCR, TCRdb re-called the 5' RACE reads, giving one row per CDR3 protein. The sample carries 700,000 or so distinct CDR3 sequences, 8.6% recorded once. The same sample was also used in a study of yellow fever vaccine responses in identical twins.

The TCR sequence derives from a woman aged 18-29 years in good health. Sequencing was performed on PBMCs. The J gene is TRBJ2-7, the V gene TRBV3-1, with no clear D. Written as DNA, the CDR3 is TGTGCCAGCAGCCAAGATTCAGGAATCCAGACCGAGCAGTACTTC. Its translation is CASSQDSGIQTEQYF.